This T cell receptor (beta chain) was captured in a study of T cells after posttransplantation cyclophosphamide. Repertoires were generated with immunoSEQ multiplex PCR, while TCRdb's copy carries only in-frame clones and drops some. The sample lists some 61,000 clones, 85% to 95% occurring once. V was cut by 7 bases and J by 4 bases, with 17 bases left in between. This CDR3 has 14 residues. Per germline, CDR1 SGHRS and CDR2 YFSETQ. V usage is TRBV5-1 and J usage is TRBJ2-5; tentative D call: TRBD1 (5 bases). What was sequenced was PBMCs. This TCR was recovered from a woman aged 25 to 39 in good health and a related stem cell transplant donor. As DNA, the CDR3 is TGCGCCAGCGGCCAAGGGGCCTTCGGAGAGACCCAGTACTTC. It yields the protein CASGQGAFGETQYF. The whole variable domain, remainder taken from reference TRBV5-1 and TRBJ2-5, is KAGVTQTPRYLIKTRGQQVTLSCSPISGHRSVSWYQQTPGQGLQFLFEYFSETQRNKGNFPGRFSGRQFSNSRSEMNVSTLELGDSALYLCASGQGAFGETQYFGPGTRLLVL.